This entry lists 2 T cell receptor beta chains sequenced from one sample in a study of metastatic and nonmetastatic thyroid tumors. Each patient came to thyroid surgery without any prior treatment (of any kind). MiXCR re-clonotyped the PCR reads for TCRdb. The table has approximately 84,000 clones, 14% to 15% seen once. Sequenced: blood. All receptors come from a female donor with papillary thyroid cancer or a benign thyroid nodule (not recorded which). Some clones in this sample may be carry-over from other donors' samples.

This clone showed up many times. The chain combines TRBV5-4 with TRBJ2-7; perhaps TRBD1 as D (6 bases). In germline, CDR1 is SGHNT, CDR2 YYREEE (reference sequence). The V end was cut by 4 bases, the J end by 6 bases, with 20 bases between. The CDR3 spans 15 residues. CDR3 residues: CASSPSQGGHGEQYF. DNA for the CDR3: TGTGCCAGCAGCCCGTCACAGGGTGGTCACGGCGAGCAGTACTTC.

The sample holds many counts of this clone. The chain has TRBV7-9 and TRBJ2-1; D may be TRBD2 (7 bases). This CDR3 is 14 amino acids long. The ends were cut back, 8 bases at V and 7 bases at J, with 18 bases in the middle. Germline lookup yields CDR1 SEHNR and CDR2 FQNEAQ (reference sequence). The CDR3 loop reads CASLPGGEGNEQFF. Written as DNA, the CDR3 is TGTGCCAGCCTTCCGGGGGGCGAGGGTAATGAGCAGTTCTTC.